Following are 19 T cell receptor beta chains from one sample sequenced in a study of blood T cells in healthy people across ages. With a J-beta primer mix and a sample-barcoded 5' primer, a second PCR ran about 6 to 11 cycles. TCRdb redid the calling of the 5' RACE reads with MiXCR, one entry per CDR3 protein. Of fewer than 950,000 distinct CDR3 sequences in the sample, roughly 50% were seen once. The sequenced sample consisted of blood. The receptors derive from a man older than 75 in good health.

The rearrangement links TRBV20-1 to TRBJ2-5, with D possibly being TRBD2 (5 bases). Looked up from germline, CDR1 is DFQATT and CDR2 is SNEGSKA (reference sequence). Between the trimmed V and J ends, which lost 5 bases and 5 bases, there was a span of 21 bases. This CDR3 has 15 amino acids. CDR3 amino acids: CSASYLEGLWETQYF. In DNA form, the CDR3 reads TGCAGTGCTTCCTATCTAGAGGGCCTCTGGGAGACCCAGTACTTC.

The chain combines TRBV7-9 with TRBJ2-7; the match to TRBD2 covers 10 bases. Losses at the gene ends were 5 bases for V and 3 bases for J; bases not matched to a gene: 10. The CDR3 covers 16 residues. The germline gives CDR1 SEHNR, CDR2 FQNEAQ (reference sequence). The CDR3, as DNA: TGTGCCAGCAGCCCAAGGACTAGCGGAGAAATCTACGAGCAGTACTTC. As protein: CASSPRTSGEIYEQYF.

CDR3 sequence (DNA): TGTGCCAGCAGCTTGGGCCGGGCAGGGGTCACTGAAGCTTTCTTT. Amino acid sequence: CASSLGRAGVTEAFF. This chain joins TRBV7-6 and TRBJ1-1, with a possible D match to TRBD1 (6 bases). Germline values: CDR1 SGHVS, CDR2 FNYEAQ. Trimming pared 3 bases from V and 4 bases from J, leaving 15 bases between. The CDR3 runs to 15 residues.

This clonotype was counted a few times. V gene TRBV27 combines with J gene TRBJ2-7; TRBD2 might be the D (6 bases). Trimming pared 7 bases from V and 2 bases from J, leaving 12 bases between. The germline V gene has CDR1 MNHEY and CDR2 SMNVEV (reference sequence). The CDR3 has 13 amino acids. The CDR3 here is CASKLAEAYEQYF. The CDR3 DNA reads as TGTGCCAGCAAACTAGCAGAAGCCTACGAGCAGTACTTC.

The chain couples TRBV27 to TRBJ1-1, with TRBD1 identical over 8 bases. The CDR3 totals 16 residues. V shed 5 bases, J shed 2 bases, and the junction held 10 bases outside the gene matches. Germline-derived CDR1 and CDR2 are MNHEY and SMNVEV (reference sequence). Here the CDR3 reads CASSPTDRAVNTEAFF. The CDR3 DNA is TGTGCCAGCAGTCCTACGGACAGGGCGGTCAACACTGAAGCTTTCTTT.

The chain uses TRBV3-1 and TRBJ1-1; D is undetermined. The CDR3 is 14 residues long. Looked up from germline, CDR1 is LGHDT and CDR2 is YNNKEL (reference sequence). The V end lost 0 bases, the J end lost 8 bases, and 13 bases lay between the germline ends. The CDR3 sequence: CASSQDRRAHEAFF. The CDR3, as DNA: TGTGCCAGCAGCCAAGATCGGCGGGCCCACGAAGCTTTCTTT.

The chain combines TRBV7-2 with TRBJ2-5; D ambiguous. Trimming removed 5 bases at V and 11 bases at J, with 18 bases between. The CDR3 is 13 residues long. From germline, CDR1 is SGHTA and CDR2 FQGNSA. The CDR3: CASSPRVSNEQYF. DNA of the CDR3: TGTGCCAGCAGCCCCCGGGTCTCAAATGAGCAGTACTTC.

This clonotype turned up a few times. The chain links TRBV9 to TRBJ1-6; D remains ambiguous. This CDR3 comprises 15 residues. CDR1 is SGDLS and CDR2 is YYNGEE in the germline V gene. With 4 bases removed from V and 4 bases from J, the gap between germline ends came to 12 bases. This CDR3 is CASSPSPQYNSPLHF. The CDR3 DNA reads as TGTGCCAGCAGCCCCAGTCCCCAGTATAATTCACCCCTCCACTTT.

This sequence joins TRBV10-3 and TRBJ2-1; D uncertain. In germline, CDR1 is ENHRY, CDR2 SYGVKD. The CDR3 loop spans 15 amino acids. Trimming took off 0 bases at V and 4 bases at J, with 10 bases between the two ends. The CDR3 DNA sequence: TGTGCCATCAGTGAGTCGGAGACCGCTTACAATGAGCAGTTCTTC. This encodes CAISESETAYNEQFF.

The chain employs TRBV5-1 and TRBJ2-4; unclear D gene. The J call may be faulty, since TRBJ2-7 better matches the DNA end. The germline CDR1 and CDR2 sequences are SGHRS and YFSETQ. The CDR3 consists of 12 residues. This CDR3 reads CASTSSNYEQYF. The CDR3 DNA follows: TGCGCCAGCACCTCCTCGAACTACGAGCAGTACTTC.

The rearrangement uses TRBV12-3 or TRBV12-4 and TRBJ1-2, with no clear D. V shed 6 bases and J shed 0 bases, with 8 bases lying between them. The CDR3 totals 13 residues. The CDR3 nucleotides read TGTGCCAGCAGCAAGGGCCCTAACTATGGCTACACCTTC. This gives the protein CASSKGPNYGYTF.

V is TRBV12-3 or TRBV12-4 and J is TRBJ2-1, with TRBD2 matching over 8 bases. The DNA end favors TRBJ2-7, so the J call may be wrong. The CDR3 has 14 residues. In DNA form, the CDR3 reads TGTGCCAGCACCCCTCGACTAGCGCGGAATGAGCAGTACTTC. Translated, it gives CASTPRLARNEQYF.

The V and J genes are TRBV20-1 and TRBJ2-4; 12 bases align to TRBD2. The J call is uncertain, as TRBJ2-7 better fits the DNA end. This CDR3 comprises 21 residues. Germline-derived CDR1 and CDR2 are DFQATT and SNEGSKA (reference sequence). This CDR3 reads CSARDRRGEASGRANHYEQYF. The CDR3 DNA is TGCAGTGCTAGAGACCGGAGGGGGGAGGCTAGCGGGAGGGCGAATCACTACGAGCAGTACTTC.

This chain links TRBV29-1 with TRBJ2-4; D is unresolved. The J call may be mistaken, given a closer DNA end match to TRBJ2-7. Germline lookup yields CDR1 SQVTM and CDR2 ANQGSEA. CDR3 size: 14 residues. This CDR3 reads CSVQVGPSGHEQYF. CDR3 nucleotide sequence: TGCAGCGTGCAAGTCGGGCCCTCGGGCCACGAGCAGTACTTC.

This rearrangement joins TRBV6-1 to TRBJ2-7; 12 nucleotides align to TRBD2. The CDR3 length is 15 residues. V shed 7 bases and J 0 bases; nucleotides not matched to a gene: 4. Germline V gene data show CDR1 as MNHNS and CDR2 as SASEGT. Here the CDR3 reads CASIRTSGTSYEQYF. In DNA form, the CDR3 reads TGTGCCAGCATTCGGACTAGCGGGACCTCCTACGAGCAGTACTTC.

The rearrangement uses TRBV27 and TRBJ2-1; 9 nucleotides line up with TRBD1. Trimming removed 0 bases from V and 14 bases from J; junction bases left unmatched: 11. The CDR3 extends over 15 amino acids. CDR1 and CDR2 (germline): MNHEY, SMNVEV (reference sequence). CDR3 amino acids: CASSLSRGQGDNEFF. CDR3 nucleotide sequence: TGTGCCAGCAGTTTATCCCGGGGACAGGGTGACAATGAGTTCTTC.

The gene calls are TRBV24-1 and TRBJ1-2, with 9 positions matching TRBD1. The CDR3 totals 13 residues. The germline V gene encodes CDR1 KGHDR and CDR2 SFDVKD. V lost 5 bases and J lost 6; bases outside the gene matches: 3. CDR3 amino acids: CATSAQGAHGYTF. CDR3 nucleotides: TGTGCCACCAGTGCACAGGGGGCCCATGGCTACACCTTC.

This clonotype was counted a single time. V is TRBV20-1 and J is TRBJ2-3; D is undetermined. This CDR3 is 13 amino acids long. V was clipped by 3 bases and J by 2 bases, with 9 bases between them. Germline values: CDR1 DFQATT, CDR2 SNEGSKA (reference sequence). The CDR3 nucleotides read TGCAGTGCTAGCGAGAAAGTCACAGATACGCAGTATTTT. It translates to CSASEKVTDTQYF.

J is TRBJ2-1 and V is TRBV6-6; 9 positions match TRBD2. This CDR3 region has 14 residues. The V gene end was trimmed by 5 bases and the J gene end by 8 bases; junction bases not matched to a gene: 7. Looked up from germline, CDR1 is MNHNY and CDR2 is SVGAGI (reference sequence). CDR3 loop: CASSTTSGKDEQFF. In DNA form, the CDR3 reads TGTGCCAGCAGTACGACTAGCGGAAAGGATGAGCAGTTCTTC.